This T cell receptor beta chain was retrieved from a study of cytomegalovirus exposure and HLA in healthy donors. TCRdb's copy holds only in-frame clones and misses some; the assay was immunoSEQ multiplex PCR. Of under 140,000 clones listed, roughly 87% are singletons. The CDR3 sequence is 13 residues long. Germline V gene sequence: CDR1 SQVTM, CDR2 ANQGSEA. J was trimmed by 8 bases and V by 4 bases; bases with no gene match: 6. The rearrangement joins TRBV29-1 to TRBJ2-1; 9 nucleotides line up with TRBD2. The receptor comes from a woman aged 18-29 years in good health and CMV-seronegative. The sequencing input was PBMCs. In DNA, the CDR3 is TGCAGCGTTGTCTTGGCTAGCGGGGATGAGCAGTTCTTC. Translating it yields CSVVLASGDEQFF.